These T cell receptor beta chains were read from a single sample in a study of cytomegalovirus exposure and HLA in healthy donors. This table comes from immunoSEQ multiplex PCR, and its TCRdb copy is limited to in-frame clones, with some not included. The table shows about 160,000 clones, with 75% to 80% occurring only once. Sequenced input: PBMCs. These receptors came from a woman aged 40 to 49 in good health and CMV-seronegative. Each CDR3 is given with its conserved first and last residue. The D gene is left open where the match is weak. Some rows mark clone size as missing; the rest say once, few, many or name a class of expanded clone.

J: TRBJ1-1
D: .
V: TRBV10-3
size: .
DNA: TGTGCCATTAGAGAAGAGGGGGGGAAAAACACTGAAGCTTTCTTT
CDR3: CAIREEGGKNTEAFF

J: TRBJ2-5
D: TRBD2
V: TRBV10-2
size: once
DNA: TGCGCCAGCAGTGCTAGCGGGGGAAGGATTGAGACCCAGTACTTC
CDR3: CASSASGGRIETQYF

J: TRBJ1-4
D: .
V: TRBV7-9
size: .
DNA: TGTTCCAGCAGCTTACCGGGACTTGGGCTGTTTTTT
CDR3: CSSSLPGLGLFF

J: TRBJ2-1
D: .
V: TRBV6-1
size: few
DNA: TGTGCCAGCACCAACAGGGCCTACAATGAGCAGTTCTTC
CDR3: CASTNRAYNEQFF

J: TRBJ2-7
D: .
V: TRBV5-1
size: .
DNA: TGCGCCAGCAGCTTGAGTGTCAGTAACTACGAGCAGTACTTC
CDR3: CASSLSVSNYEQYF

J: TRBJ2-7
D: .
V: TRBV4-1
size: .
DNA: TGCGCCAGCAGCCATGTTTCGCTGACTGGGGAGCAGTACTTC
CDR3: CASSHVSLTGEQYF

J: TRBJ1-1
D: TRBD1
V: TRBV7-9
size: few
DNA: TGTGCCAGCAGAACAGGGGTGGCGAACACTGAAGCTTTCTTT
CDR3: CASRTGVANTEAFF

J: TRBJ2-1
D: .
V: TRBV6-1
size: .
DNA: TGTGCCAGCAGGCTGGGGGCTAGCAACAATGAGCAGTTCTTC
CDR3: CASRLGASNNEQFF

J: TRBJ2-1
D: .
V: TRBV19
size: .
DNA: TGTGCCACCTGGGACACCTCCTACAATGAGCAGTTCTTC
CDR3: CATWDTSYNEQFF

J: TRBJ2-3
D: TRBD2
V: TRBV5-6
size: few
DNA: TGTGCCAGCAGTCGTGGACTAGCGGGGGACCTTTTCACAGATACGCAGTATTTT
CDR3: CASSRGLAGDLFTDTQYF

J: TRBJ2-7
D: .
V: TRBV6-5
size: .
DNA: TGTGCCAGCAGTTACTGGGGGGAAATATCCTACGAGCAGTACTTC
CDR3: CASSYWGEISYEQYF

J: TRBJ2-3
D: TRBD1
V: TRBV19
size: .
DNA: TGTGCCACCGCCCGGGACAGGGCAGCAGATACGCAGTATTTT
CDR3: CATARDRAADTQYF

J: TRBJ2-5
D: .
V: TRBV5-1
size: .
DNA: TGCGCCAGCAGCTTGGTTAGCGGCGAGGGCGGGACCCAGTACTTC
CDR3: CASSLVSGEGGTQYF

J: TRBJ2-7
D: .
V: TRBV7-9
size: .
DNA: TGTGCCAGCAGCTTAGAGCCCGGGGGAGATAGGTCCTACGAGCAGTACTTC
CDR3: CASSLEPGGDRSYEQYF

J: TRBJ1-5
D: .
V: TRBV6-5
size: .
DNA: TGTGCCAGCAGTTATCGGAGGGGACGCGATCAGCCCCAGCATTTT
CDR3: CASSYRRGRDQPQHF

J: TRBJ2-3
D: .
V: TRBV6-4
size: .
DNA: TGTGCCAGCAGTCCTACAGTTAGCACAGATACGCAGTATTTT
CDR3: CASSPTVSTDTQYF

J: TRBJ1-1
D: .
V: TRBV5-1
size: .
DNA: TGCGCCAGCAGCTTGGCAGGTTTGGGTGCTTTCTTT
CDR3: CASSLAGLGAFF

J: TRBJ2-4
D: TRBD2
V: TRBV28
size: .
DNA: TGTGCCAGCACCGACTCGGTACTCCTAGCGGCGCTTCTGGGCATTCAGTACTTC
CDR3: CASTDSVLLAALLGIQYF

J: TRBJ1-2
D: TRBD1
V: TRBV6-6
size: .
DNA: TGTGCCAGCAGGGGGACAGGGCATGGCTACACCTTC
CDR3: CASRGTGHGYTF

J: TRBJ1-1
D: TRBD1
V: TRBV5-1
size: .
DNA: TGCGCCAGCAGCTTTAGTTTGGACAGGGTGAACACTGAAGCTTTCTTT
CDR3: CASSFSLDRVNTEAFF

J: TRBJ2-7
D: .
V: TRBV4-1
size: few
DNA: TGCGCCAGCAGCCAAGATCCCAGTCCCTACGAGCAGTACTTC
CDR3: CASSQDPSPYEQYF

J: TRBJ2-2
D: TRBD1
V: TRBV7-9
size: few
DNA: TGTGCCAGCAGCTTTTGGGGACAGGGGGTCACCGGGGAGCTGTTTTTT
CDR3: CASSFWGQGVTGELFF

J: TRBJ2-7
D: .
V: TRBV7-2
size: .
DNA: TGTGCCAGCAGCTTAATTTCCGCAGGGCCCTACGAGCAGTACTTC
CDR3: CASSLISAGPYEQYF

J: TRBJ1-5
D: .
V: TRBV6-6
size: .
DNA: TGTGCCACCAGCAGTAGAGGTAGCAATCAGCCCCAGCATTTT
CDR3: CATSSRGSNQPQHF

J: TRBJ2-2
D: TRBD1
V: TRBV16
size: .
DNA: TGTGCCAGCAGCCAAGGGACAGACCCCGGGGAGCTGTTTTTT
CDR3: CASSQGTDPGELFF

J: TRBJ1-1
D: TRBD1
V: TRBV6-5
size: .
DNA: TGTGCCAGCAGGGATCGGACAGGGCACGCTGAAGCTTTCTTT
CDR3: CASRDRTGHAEAFF

J: TRBJ2-7
D: TRBD1
V: TRBV7-9
size: once
DNA: TGTGCCAGCAGCCCCAAGATCTCCGGACAGGGCTACGAGCAGTACTTC
CDR3: CASSPKISGQGYEQYF

J: TRBJ2-5
D: .
V: TRBV4-1
size: few
DNA: TGCGCCAGCAGCCCCCTGACAGGTGGAGAGACCCAGTACTTC
CDR3: CASSPLTGGETQYF

J: TRBJ1-1
D: TRBD1
V: TRBV18
size: .
DNA: TGTGCCAGCTCACCGACAGGGGGTATTTTGGTGAACACTGAAGCTTTCTTT
CDR3: CASSPTGGILVNTEAFF

J: TRBJ2-1
D: .
V: TRBV18
size: .
DNA: TGTGCCAGCTCACCGCCGTCCCGGGGAGGTGGCAATGAGCAGTTCTTC
CDR3: CASSPPSRGGGNEQFF

J: TRBJ1-3
D: TRBD1
V: TRBV11-2
size: .
DNA: TGTGCCAGCAGTCCGGCAGGGGGCTCTGGAAACACCATATATTTT
CDR3: CASSPAGGSGNTIYF

J: TRBJ2-7
D: .
V: TRBV6-5
size: few
DNA: TGTGCCAGCAGTGAACAGCATACCCACGAGCAGTACTTC
CDR3: CASSEQHTHEQYF

J: TRBJ2-2
D: .
V: TRBV7-9
size: .
DNA: TGTGCCAGCGAACCCGGGGGGAACACCGGGGAGCTGTTTTTT
CDR3: CASEPGGNTGELFF

J: TRBJ2-7
D: TRBD2
V: TRBV6-1
size: .
DNA: TGTGCCAGCAGTGATTTGCGGGGGGGTGAGCAGTACTTC
CDR3: CASSDLRGGEQYF

J: TRBJ1-6
D: .
V: TRBV2
size: few
DNA: TGTGCCAGCAGTTATGACAGGACATATAATTCACCCCTCCACTTT
CDR3: CASSYDRTYNSPLHF

J: TRBJ2-2
D: .
V: TRBV2
size: .
DNA: TGTGCCAGCAGTTTGGCCAGCACCGGGGAGCTGTTTTTT
CDR3: CASSLASTGELFF

J: TRBJ1-2
D: .
V: TRBV10-2
size: .
DNA: TGCGCCAGCAGTGACGCCCGGGGGAGTGGCTACACCTTC
CDR3: CASSDARGSGYTF

J: TRBJ1-6
D: .
V: TRBV5-1
size: .
DNA: TGCGCCAGCAGCTTGTTTACCCTACAGGTTGGTTCACCCCTCCACTTT
CDR3: CASSLFTLQVGSPLHF

J: TRBJ2-3
D: TRBD2
V: TRBV7-9
size: once
DNA: TGTGCCAGCAGCCATGGGCTAGCGGGGGCAACTAGCACAGATACGCAGTATTTT
CDR3: CASSHGLAGATSTDTQYF

J: TRBJ2-5
D: .
V: TRBV18
size: .
DNA: TGTGCCAGCTCTCGGGGTACTCTCCAAGAGACCCAGTACTTC
CDR3: CASSRGTLQETQYF

J: TRBJ2-7
D: TRBD2
V: TRBV5-1
size: .
DNA: TGCGCCAGCAGCTTGACTAGCGGGGGGGTCTCGGAGCAGTACTTC
CDR3: CASSLTSGGVSEQYF

J: TRBJ2-7
D: TRBD2
V: TRBV5-1
size: .
DNA: TGCGCCAGCAGCGGGACTAGCGGGGCCCGGGGCGAGCAGTACTTC
CDR3: CASSGTSGARGEQYF